Described below is a single T cell receptor (beta chain) sequence and its context. Its matching antigen is unknown. The data are from a study of cytomegalovirus exposure and HLA in healthy donors. Overall study findings and caveats: For TCR beta chains, V- and J-gene trimming was later linked to a missense DCLRE1C variant. Among the CMV-associated chains, three were confirmed in vitro as specific for CMV antigens. Of the V segments, some could not be distinguished, including TRBV6-2 and TRBV6-3, and were excluded.

Germline V lookup: CDR1 LNHNV, CDR2 YYDKDF (reference sequence). The CDR3 has 15 amino acids. The V and J ends lost 0 bases and 6 bases respectively, with 12 bases between them. PCR used 60 Vbeta primers and 13 Jbeta primers. Profiling relied on immunoSEQ multiplex PCR, and the TCRdb table lists in-frame clones only, not all of them. The sample consists of fewer than 150,000 clones, around three quarters of them appearing once. Specimen: PBMCs. The receptor's source is a man between 40 and 49 years old in good health and CMV-seropositive. J is TRBJ1-5 and V is TRBV15; D uncertain. CDR3 coding DNA: TGTGCCACCAGCAGAGATCAGACTGCTCGTCAGCCCCAGCATTTT. Translating it yields CATSRDQTARQPQHF.